This is a list of T cell receptor beta chains from one sample in a study of T cell changes during pregnancy in multiple sclerosis. Using immunoSEQ multiplex PCR, the repertoire was profiled, and TCRdb retains in-frame clones only, with some absent. The sample contains about 60,000 clones, about 91% of which appear only once. The sequencing here drew on peripheral blood, taken in the first trimester of pregnancy. These receptors all come from a female donor with multiple sclerosis, enrolled in a pregnancy study. Each CDR3 is given without its conserved first and last residue. The D gene is left open where the match is weak. The listing skips clone size in some rows; elsewhere it reads once, few, many or a size class.

>TRBV7-2|TRBJ2-5|.|.
ASSGEETQY
>TRBV4-3|TRBJ2-1|.|.
ASSQGLGGSYNEQF
>TRBV5-4|TRBJ1-3|.|.
ASSLGGVLSGNTIY
>TRBV29-1|.|.|TRBD1
SAVDRTAYEQY
>TRBV7-3|TRBJ1-2|.|TRBD1
ASSSGTGGAEGYT
>TRBV7-9|TRBJ1-2|.|TRBD1
ASSSGTGLLAYT
>TRBV6-4|TRBJ2-3|.|.
ASSQEGTDTQY
>TRBV2|TRBJ1-2|.|TRBD1
ASSPRTGGNYGYT
>TRBV10-3|TRBJ1-2|.|.
AISESTGSGYT
>TRBV4-2|TRBJ2-1|.|.
ASSQVALDLGNEQF
>TRBV9|TRBJ1-2|.|.
ASSRRGAYGYT
>TRBV7-6|TRBJ1-5|.|.
ASSLGAISTGGPQH
>TRBV28|TRBJ1-1|.|TRBD1
ASRLRGWTEAF
>TRBV4-1|TRBJ1-3|.|TRBD1
ASSQDEGASSSNTIY
>TRBV30|TRBJ2-3|.|TRBD2
AWSRGTSGFTDTQY
>TRBV2|TRBJ2-5|.|.
ASSATLLGLGKTQY
>TRBV7-2|TRBJ1-2|.|TRBD1
ASSGRDRVNYGYT
>TRBV10-2|TRBJ1-1|.|TRBD1
ASRGGTGVSSEAF
>TRBV7-9|TRBJ2-7|.|.
ASSIKDGSSYEQY
>TRBV19|TRBJ2-7|.|.
ASSIGANLYEQY
>TRBV19|TRBJ1-2|once|.
ASSNSLNYGYT
>TRBV19|TRBJ1-2|.|.
ASSMGLRYGYT
>TRBV5-6|TRBJ1-5|.|.
ASSLVGAGQPQH
>TRBV19|TRBJ2-1|.|.
ASTETAYNEQF
>TRBV25-1|TRBJ1-6|.|TRBD1
ASSEYGQGNSPLH
>TRBV12-5|TRBJ1-5|few|.
ASGSGDYQPQH
>TRBV13|TRBJ2-3|.|.
ASQAVRGSQGADTQY
>TRBV11-1|TRBJ1-1|.|.
ASSLSGITEAF
>TRBV9|TRBJ1-2|.|TRBD1
ASSVERGTGSYGYT
>TRBV10-3|TRBJ2-7|.|TRBD1
AISRGQGPYEQY
>TRBV9|TRBJ2-1|.|.
ASSGGDEQF
>TRBV6-4|TRBJ2-1|.|.
ASSPTPENEQF
>TRBV6-5|TRBJ1-1|.|.
ASSIGRTVNTEAF
>TRBV25-1|TRBJ2-7|.|TRBD2
ASSESLADYEQY
>TRBV18|TRBJ1-2|once|.
ASHSTDTYGYT
>TRBV19|TRBJ2-3|.|.
ASSIGTVGTDTQY
>TRBV14|TRBJ2-1|.|.
ASSRRTSEQF
>TRBV5-4|TRBJ2-3|.|TRBD2
ASSANRPNIAGTDTQY
>TRBV29-1|TRBJ2-2|.|.
SGRQTANTGELF
>TRBV10-3|TRBJ1-2|.|.
AIMGQRNYGYT
>TRBV13|TRBJ1-3|.|TRBD1
ASSRQGANSGNTIY
>TRBV30|TRBJ1-2|.|.
AWSPYGYT
>TRBV4-3|TRBJ2-2|.|TRBD1
ASSPQGRTGELF
>TRBV18|TRBJ2-7|.|.
ASSPPSQGYEQY
>TRBV7-3|TRBJ1-6|.|TRBD1
ASSPRTGSPLH
>TRBV25-1|TRBJ1-3|.|.
ATTDIVGNTIY
>TRBV6-1|TRBJ2-2|once|TRBD2
AAVGRGANTGELF
>TRBV5-6|TRBJ2-6|.|TRBD1
ASSQTGAGANVLT